The 10 T cell receptor beta chains below all came from one sample that was sequenced in a study of cytotoxic CD8 clonotypes in ibrutinib-treated CLL. The assay was immunoSEQ multiplex PCR, and TCRdb's table has in-frame clones only and misses some. The sample contains around 330,000 clones, roughly 71% of which appear only once. The starting material was PBMCs, obtained after 36 months of ibrutinib treatment. Receptor source: a human donor with chronic lymphocytic leukemia.

The chain carries TRBV9 and TRBJ1-2; no definite D call. Trimming cost V 0 bases and J 3 bases, with 6 bases left between them. The germline V gene has CDR1 SGDLS and CDR2 YYNGEE. This CDR3 is built from 13 residues. Here the CDR3 reads CASSVGQYYGYTF. The CDR3 DNA reads TGTGCCAGCAGCGTAGGGCAGTACTATGGCTACACCTTC.

V gene TRBV13 combines with J gene TRBJ2-1; D is unclear. This CDR3 region has 13 residues. V was cut by 5 bases and J by 9 bases, with 14 bases left in between. CDR1 is PRHDT, CDR2 FYEKMQ, per germline (reference sequence). CDR3 protein: CASSPERIGEQFF. CDR3 in DNA: TGTGCCAGCAGCCCCGAACGCATCGGTGAGCAGTTCTTC.

This clone was observed a single time. The chain combines TRBV5-1 with TRBJ2-7; 8 bases line up with TRBD1. This CDR3 has 15 amino acids. CDR1 and CDR2 from the germline V gene are SGHRS and YFSETQ. J lost 3 bases, V lost 1 base, and 6 bases had no gene match. The DNA for the CDR3 is TGCGCCAGCAGCTTGACGGCAGGGGGCGGCTACGAGCAGTACTTC. Its protein product is CASSLTAGGGYEQYF.

The chain combines TRBV7-8 with TRBJ1-6; D is ambiguous. The germline V gene has CDR1 SGHVS and CDR2 FQNEAQ. The V end lost 0 bases, the J end lost 0 bases, and 9 bases lay between the germline ends. This CDR3 region has 17 residues. CDR3 in amino acids: CASSLAHPSSYNSPLHF. CDR3 sequence (DNA): TGTGCCAGCAGCTTAGCTCACCCGAGCTCCTATAATTCACCCCTCCACTTT.

V is TRBV2 and J is TRBJ2-4; 11 nucleotides match TRBD1. Germline CDR1 is SNHLY and CDR2 is FYNNEI. The CDR3 has 17 amino acids. The junction had 9 bases not matched to a gene; V was cut back by 8 bases and J by 0 bases. The CDR3 reads CASGWGQGVLAKNIQYF. The CDR3 bases are TGTGCCAGCGGATGGGGACAGGGGGTTTTAGCCAAAAACATTCAGTACTTC.

This clone was seen more than once but under ten times. The chain has TRBV19 and TRBJ2-7, with 7 bases fitting TRBD1. The germline V gene has CDR1 LNHDA and CDR2 SQIVND (reference sequence). The CDR3 spans 14 residues. Trimming cost V 4 bases and J 2 bases; bases outside gene matches: 5. CDR3 region: CASSRETGTYEQYF. DNA of the CDR3: TGTGCCAGTAGTAGGGAGACAGGGACCTACGAGCAGTACTTC.

This clone was seen a handful of times. This chain joins TRBV7-3 and TRBJ2-7; D ambiguous. The V and J ends lost 5 bases and 1 base respectively, with 12 bases between them. The CDR3 totals 14 residues. Germline CDR1 reads SGHTA; CDR2 reads FQGTGA. The CDR3 DNA reads as TGTGCCAGCAGCCCCTCGGTTGGGTCCTACGAGCAGTACTTC. Its protein product is CASSPSVGSYEQYF.

This sequence joins TRBV18 and TRBJ2-5; 7 bases map to TRBD1. CDR3 size: 15 residues. The germline V gene has CDR1 KGHSH and CDR2 LQKENI. With V trimmed by 4 bases and J by 5 bases, 10 bases remained unmatched. CDR3 sequence reads: CASSLGGAKAETQYF. The CDR3 DNA sequence: TGTGCCAGCTCACTAGGGGGCGCCAAGGCGGAGACCCAGTACTTC.

This clone occurred a few times. This sequence joins TRBV15 and TRBJ1-4; no firm D call. V dropped 3 bases and J dropped 1 base, with 12 bases sitting between them. Germline lookup yields CDR1 LNHNV and CDR2 YYDKDF (reference sequence). This CDR3 has 16 residues. As DNA, the CDR3 is TGTGCCACCAGCAGCTCCGGAGGAGGAACTAATGAAAAACTGTTTTTT. It translates to CATSSSGGGTNEKLFF.

CDR3 amino acids: CAIRARTGWTYEQYF. In DNA, the CDR3 is TGTGCCATCAGGGCCCGGACAGGCTGGACCTACGAGCAGTACTTC. The chain couples TRBV10-3 to TRBJ2-7, with 7 bases matching TRBD1. The CDR3 is made up of 15 amino acids. From germline, CDR1 is ENHRY and CDR2 SYGVKD. V lost 6 bases to trimming and J lost 2 bases; unmatched junction nucleotides: 10.